The 30 T cell receptor beta chains reported below all come from one sample, sequenced in a study of molecular identifiers for immune sequencing clone quantification. MiXCR, run by TCRdb on the PCR reads, gives a single entry per CDR3 protein. The sample holds under 650,000 distinct CDR3 sequences, 15% to 20% seen once. The sample was naive CD8+ T cells from blood, with Jurkat cell RNA spiked in. Subset in this sample: FACS-sorted CD8+CD4-CCR7+CD45RA+ naive T cells. The origin of the receptors is a human donor in good health. Some libraries in this study had Jurkat cell RNA spiked in.

Many counts were recorded for this clonotype. At one end, the junction sequence differs from germline, possibly due to a read error. The chain combines TRBV7-6 with TRBJ2-5; D possibly uses TRBD1 or TRBD2 (5 bases each). Germline CDR1 SGHVS, CDR2 FNYEAQ. This CDR3 comprises 13 residues. CDR3 in DNA: TGTGCCAGCAGCTACCGGGACCACGAGACCCAGTACTTC. This codes for CASSYRDHETQYF.

The sample holds many counts of this clonotype. The chain has TRBV7-2 and TRBJ1-1; no reliable D call. Trimming cost V 8 bases and J 7 bases, with 20 bases left between them. Germline V gives CDR1 SGHTA, CDR2 FQGNSA. The CDR3 has 14 amino acids. The CDR3 nucleotides read TGTGCCAGCTCCACCTTCGGACCGCCGTATGAAGCTTTCTTT. Its translation is CASSTFGPPYEAFF. Filled out from reference TRBV7-2 and TRBJ1-1, the complete variable domain reads GAGVSQSPSNKVTEKGKDVELRCDPISGHTALYWYRQSLGQGLEFLIYFQGNSAPDKSGLPSDRFSAERTGGSVSTLTIQRTQQEDSAVYLCASSTFGPPYEAFFGQGTRLTVV.

This clonotype was counted at least ten times. The rearrangement joins TRBV28 to TRBJ1-5; possible D gene TRBD1, 5 bases. V was shortened by 6 bases and J by 2 bases, with 17 bases between the two germline ends. CDR3 length: 16 residues. The germline gives CDR1 MDHEN, CDR2 SYDVKM. The CDR3 DNA reads TGTGCCAGCAGGCACGGCCGGGACCGCGGCAATCAGCCCCAGCATTTT. The encoded protein is CASRHGRDRGNQPQHF. The variable domain in full, with the rest retrieved from reference TRBV28 and TRBJ1-5, is DVKVTQSSRYLVKRTGEKVFLECVQDMDHENMFWYRQDPGLGLRLIYFSYDVKMKEKGDIPEGYSVSREKKERFSLILESASTNQTSMYLCASRHGRDRGNQPQHFGDGTRLSIL.

This clonotype came up many times. The chain employs TRBV19 and TRBJ1-1, with 8 bases fitting TRBD1. CDR1 is LNHDA and CDR2 is SQIVND in the germline V gene (reference sequence). The CDR3 extends over 16 amino acids. Losses at the gene ends were 4 bases for V and 1 base for J; bases not matched to a gene: 8. The CDR3 loop reads CASSTGQGGGNTEAFF. In nucleotides, the CDR3 is TGTGCCAGTAGTACAGGACAGGGTGGCGGGAACACTGAAGCTTTCTTT.

Concerning this clonotype itself: This may come from a read error, since a much larger clone is one base off. The J gene is TRBJ2-7, the V gene TRBV19; D possibly corresponds to TRBD2 (6 bases). CDR1 and CDR2 (germline): LNHDA, SQIVND (reference sequence). The CDR3 consists of 12 residues. The V end was cut by 10 bases, the J end by 0 bases, with 10 bases between. The DNA for the CDR3 is TGTGCCACCAGGGACTGCTCCTACGAGCAGTACTTC. Its translation: CATRDCSYEQYF.

This clonotype was seen more than once but under ten times. V gene TRBV10-2 combines with J gene TRBJ2-5, with TRBD2 identical over 14 bases. Per the germline V gene, CDR1 is WSHSY and CDR2 is SAAADI. V shed 7 bases, J shed 5 bases, and the junction held 12 bases outside the gene matches. There are 17 residues in the CDR3. The CDR3 region is CASTHIGGTSGGETQYF. CDR3 DNA: TGCGCCAGCACGCATATAGGGGGGACTAGCGGGGGTGAGACCCAGTACTTC.

The sample holds many counts of this clonotype. This chain links TRBV7-6 with TRBJ2-5; tentatively, D is TRBD2 (6 bases). The length of the CDR3 is 17 residues. Per the germline V gene, CDR1 is SGHVS and CDR2 is FNYEAQ. V lost 3 bases and J 3 bases, leaving 20 bases between the germline ends. The CDR3 reads CASSFTAPAGPKETQYF. The CDR3 region has the DNA TGTGCCAGCAGCTTTACCGCGCCGGCGGGGCCAAAAGAGACCCAGTACTTC.

In its sample, this clonotype was seen many times. The chain combines TRBV7-9 with TRBJ2-2; D gene uncertain. There are 15 residues in the CDR3. Germline V gene data show CDR1 as SEHNR and CDR2 as FQNEAQ (reference sequence). V was shortened by 1 base and J by 5 bases, with 11 bases between the two germline ends. CDR3 sequence (DNA): TGTGCCAGCAGCTTAGTCTGGGGTGAGACCGGGGAGCTGTTTTTT. It translates to CASSLVWGETGELFF.

For this clonotype: One end of the junction fails to match germline, which may point to a read error. The rearrangement uses TRBV6-5 and TRBJ2-3, with a tentative D call TRBD2 (5 bases). CDR1 MNHEY and CDR2 SVGAGI come from the germline V gene. The CDR3 totals 14 residues. The CDR3 region is CASSYYGSTDTQCF. The DNA of the CDR3 is TGTGCCAGCAGTTATTATGGGAGCACAGATACGCAGTGTTTT.

This clonotype showed up many times. The chain employs TRBV6-2 or TRBV6-3 and TRBJ2-7, with D perhaps matching TRBD2 (5 bases). V lost 4 bases to trimming and J lost 2 bases, with 12 bases between them. Germline V gene data show CDR1 as MNHEY and CDR2 as SVGEGT. The CDR3 consists of 14 residues. CDR3 in amino acids: CASSSLDIPYEQYF. For the CDR3, the DNA is TGTGCCAGCAGTTCACTAGACATACCCTACGAGCAGTACTTC.

The chain employs TRBV20-1 and TRBJ2-5; 9 bases are a match to TRBD2. The junction had 4 bases not matched to a gene; V was cut back by 6 bases and J by 5 bases. CDR3 length equals 12 residues. Germline V CDR1 and CDR2: DFQATT, SNEGSKA (reference sequence). CDR3 DNA sequence: TGCAGTGCGGGACTAGCCGGGGAGACCCAGTACTTC. Protein product: CSAGLAGETQYF.

This clonotype came up many times. The genes are TRBV20-1 and TRBJ2-6; perhaps TRBD1 as D (5 bases). CDR1 DFQATT and CDR2 SNEGSKA come from the germline V gene (reference sequence). Between the trimmed V and J ends, which lost 0 bases and 0 bases, there was a span of 27 bases. CDR3 length equals 22 residues. The CDR3 protein is CSARDPNTGGQRSSSGANVLTF. CDR3 DNA sequence: TGCAGTGCTAGAGATCCTAACACAGGTGGTCAGAGGTCGTCCTCTGGGGCCAACGTCCTGACTTTC.

Points on this clonotype: A read error may be the cause here, since a much bigger clone is one base away. V is TRBV27 and J is TRBJ1-5; D unresolved. From germline, CDR1 is MNHEY and CDR2 SMNVEV (reference sequence). The CDR3 covers 16 residues. The CDR3 is CASSLAGSLSSQPQHF. The CDR3 DNA is TGTGCCAGCAGTTTAGCGGGCAGCCTTAGCAGTCAGCCCCAGCATTTT.

This clonotype was seen a handful of times. One junction end disagrees with the germline gene, perhaps due to a read error. The chain carries TRBV15 and TRBJ1-4, with 10 positions matching TRBD1. This CDR3 spans 18 amino acids. Looked up from germline, CDR1 is LNHNV and CDR2 is YYDKDF (reference sequence). In DNA form, the CDR3 reads TGTGCCACCAGCAGAGACGGCTCGGGACAGGGGTGGGATGAAAGACTGTTTTTT. Encoded protein: CATSRDGSGQGWDERLFF.

This clonotype showed up many times. V usage is TRBV9 and J usage is TRBJ1-5; D is ambiguous. The V gene's germline CDR1 is SGDLS and CDR2 YYNGEE. This CDR3 contains 14 residues. V dropped 2 bases and J dropped 1 base, with 7 bases sitting between them. The CDR3 here is CASSVAGSNQPQHF. CDR3 nucleotides: TGTGCCAGCAGCGTTGCCGGGAGCAATCAGCCCCAGCATTTT. The whole variable domain, remainder taken from reference TRBV9 and TRBJ1-5, is DSGVTQTPKHLITATGQRVTLRCSPRSGDLSVYWYQQSLDQGLQFLIQYYNGEERAKGNILERFSAQQFPDLHSELNLSSLELGDSALYFCASSVAGSNQPQHFGDGTRLSIL.

This clonotype was detected only a few times. A clone one base away is much larger, so this may be a read error. The chain combines TRBV13 with TRBJ2-3; 10 bases line up with TRBD1. CDR1 and CDR2 from the germline V gene are PRHDT and FYEKMQ (reference sequence). The CDR3 runs to 16 residues. With 4 bases clipped from V and 2 bases from J, the junction kept 6 bases outside the gene matches. This chain's CDR3 is CASSSGTGVLTDTQYF. Written as DNA, the CDR3 is TGTGCCAGCAGCTCAGGGACAGGGGTCCTCACAGATACGCAGTATTTT.

This clonotype was picked up many times. The chain has TRBV11-3 and TRBJ1-4, with D uncertain. This CDR3 has 16 residues. The germline V gene encodes CDR1 SGHNT and CDR2 YENEEA. V lost 5 bases, J lost 6 bases, and 19 bases lay in between. The CDR3 region has the DNA TGTGCCAGCAGCCCCCAAAGTTGGGAGGCGGATGAAAAACTGTTTTTT. Its protein is CASSPQSWEADEKLFF.

This clonotype was seen repeatedly, ten times or more. The rearrangement links TRBV6-5 to TRBJ1-1, with 7 bases lining up with TRBD1. V dropped 2 bases and J dropped 2; count of bases not matched to a gene: 5. This CDR3 spans 15 amino acids. The V gene's germline CDR1 is MNHEY and CDR2 SVGAGI. CDR3 sequence: CASSYGTDGNTEAFF. CDR3 nucleotide sequence: TGTGCCAGCAGTTACGGGACAGACGGAAACACTGAAGCTTTCTTT.

This clonotype has at least ten counts. This rearrangement joins TRBV6-1 to TRBJ2-7, with TRBD1 as a possible D gene (5 bases). Deletions cut 7 bases from V and 3 bases from J, with 16 bases between. CDR1 MNHNS and CDR2 SASEGT come from the germline V gene. The CDR3 extends over 14 amino acids. The CDR3 sequence is CASTGSDSIYEQYF. In nucleotides, the CDR3 is TGTGCCAGCACAGGATCCGACAGTATCTACGAGCAGTACTTC.

As to this clonotype: This clone may be a read error of a much larger clone one base away. CDR3 loop: CASSQVGRSSGANALTF. CDR3 DNA: TGTGCCAGCAGCCAAGTAGGGCGGAGCTCTGGGGCCAACGCCCTGACTTTC. The chain joins TRBV3-1 to TRBJ2-6; D might be TRBD1 (5 bases). Germline-derived CDR1 and CDR2 are LGHDT and YNNKEL (reference sequence). This CDR3 is 17 amino acids long.

Ten or more counts support this clonotype. V gene TRBV28 combines with J gene TRBJ2-7; 12 positions agree with TRBD2. In germline, CDR1 is MDHEN, CDR2 SYDVKM. This CDR3 is built from 16 residues. V trimming: 2 bases; J trimming: 2 bases; junction bases outside the gene matches: 4. The CDR3 region is CASSLLAGGPPYEQYF. Here the CDR3 DNA reads TGTGCCAGCAGTTTACTAGCGGGAGGGCCCCCCTACGAGCAGTACTTC.

This clonotype came up many times. This chain connects TRBV6-2 or TRBV6-3 to TRBJ2-3; no definite D call. Trimming shortened V by 8 bases and J by 6 bases, and 9 bases separated the two germline ends. Per germline, CDR1 MNHEY and CDR2 SVGEGT. This CDR3 contains 11 residues. The CDR3: CASALSDTQYF. The CDR3 DNA sequence: TGTGCCAGCGCTCTTAGCGATACGCAGTATTTT.

This clonotype has at least ten counts. This rearrangement joins TRBV6-6 to TRBJ2-7; TRBD1 aligns across 7 bases. Looked up from germline, CDR1 is MNHNY and CDR2 is SVGAGI (reference sequence). The CDR3 consists of 13 residues. Trimming cost V 2 bases and J 7 bases; bases outside gene matches: 5. As DNA, the CDR3 is TGTGCCAGCAGTTACGAGGGGGCAAGGGAGCAGTACTTC. It is translated as CASSYEGAREQYF.

V and J are TRBV11-2 and TRBJ2-3, with 9 bases lining up with TRBD2. J gave up 2 bases and V 2 bases, and 2 bases lay outside the gene matches. Germline CDR1 is SGHAT and CDR2 is FQNNGV. This CDR3 contains 15 residues. The CDR3 DNA is TGTGCCAGCAGCTTACTAGCGGGGACCACAGATACGCAGTATTTT. Its translation: CASSLLAGTTDTQYF.

This clonotype was recorded a few times. The rearrangement links TRBV24-1 to TRBJ2-1; no clear D gene. Trimming removed 4 bases at V and 0 bases at J, with 12 bases between. From germline, CDR1 is KGHDR and CDR2 SFDVKD. The length of the CDR3 is 16 residues. The CDR3 DNA sequence: TGTGCCACCAGTGACTCCGTGAGGACCTCCTACAATGAGCAGTTCTTC. Its translation is CATSDSVRTSYNEQFF.

This clonotype was found many times. This sequence joins TRBV28 and TRBJ2-5, with TRBD2 matching over 14 bases. CDR3 length equals 16 residues. V lost 8 bases, J lost 2 bases, and 7 bases stayed unmatched. Looked up from germline, CDR1 is MDHEN and CDR2 is SYDVKM. The CDR3 DNA follows: TGTGCCAGCTCATCAGGGACTAGCGGGGGTCAAGAGACCCAGTACTTC. Translating it yields CASSSGTSGGQETQYF. Together with reference TRBV28 and TRBJ2-5, the CDR3 gives the full variable domain: DVKVTQSSRYLVKRTGEKVFLECVQDMDHENMFWYRQDPGLGLRLIYFSYDVKMKEKGDIPEGYSVSREKKERFSLILESASTNQTSMYLCASSSGTSGGQETQYFGPGTRLLVL.

The chain combines TRBV11-1 with TRBJ2-7; D uncertain. Trimming removed 3 bases at V and 4 bases at J, with 13 bases between. CDR3 length: 14 amino acids. Germline loops: CDR1 SGHAT, CDR2 FQDESV (reference sequence). Written as DNA, the CDR3 is TGTGCCAGCAGCTTTAGAGGTCCATTATACGAGCAGTACTTC. This sequence encodes CASSFRGPLYEQYF.

The chain is built from TRBV19 and TRBJ2-3; D is unresolved. CDR1 and CDR2 from the germline V gene are LNHDA and SQIVND (reference sequence). The V and J ends lost 3 bases and 1 base respectively, with 8 bases between them. CDR3 length equals 14 residues. CDR3 amino acids: CASSMGIGTDTQYF. CDR3 coding DNA: TGTGCCAGTAGTATGGGGATCGGCACAGATACGCAGTATTTT.

In the case of this clonotype: A much larger clone lies one base from this, so it may be a read error. The rearrangement links TRBV6-5 to TRBJ1-4; D remains ambiguous. The CDR3 extends over 14 amino acids. The V gene's germline CDR1 is MNHEY and CDR2 SVGAGI. The chain's CDR3 is CASRATWADEKQFF. CDR3 coding DNA: TGTGCCAGCAGGGCTACGTGGGCGGATGAAAAACAGTTTTTT.

This clonotype appeared many times. The chain joins TRBV20-1 to TRBJ1-6; D possibly corresponds to TRBD1 (6 bases). Trimming cost V 0 bases and J 14 bases, with 17 bases left between them. The CDR3 has 14 residues. Looked up from germline, CDR1 is DFQATT and CDR2 is SNEGSKA (reference sequence). CDR3 DNA sequence: TGCAGTGCTAGAGAAAGGCAGGGGCCCTTGTCCCTCCACTTT. It specifies CSARERQGPLSLHF.